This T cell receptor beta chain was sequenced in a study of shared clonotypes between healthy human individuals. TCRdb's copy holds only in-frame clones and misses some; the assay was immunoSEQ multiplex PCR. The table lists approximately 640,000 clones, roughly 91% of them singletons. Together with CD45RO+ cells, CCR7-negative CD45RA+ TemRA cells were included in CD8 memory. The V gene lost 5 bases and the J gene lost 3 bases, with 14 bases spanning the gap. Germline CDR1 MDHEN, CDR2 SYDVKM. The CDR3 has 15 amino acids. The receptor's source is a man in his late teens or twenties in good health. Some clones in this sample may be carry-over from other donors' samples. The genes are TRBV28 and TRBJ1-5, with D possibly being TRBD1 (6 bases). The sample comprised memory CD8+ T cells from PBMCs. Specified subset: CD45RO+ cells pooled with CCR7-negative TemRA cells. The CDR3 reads CASSHGQNANQPQHF. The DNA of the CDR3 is TGTGCCAGCAGTCACGGACAGAATGCCAATCAGCCCCAGCATTTT. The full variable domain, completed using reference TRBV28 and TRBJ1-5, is DVKVTQSSRYLVKRTGEKVFLECVQDMDHENMFWYRQDPGLGLRLIYFSYDVKMKEKGDIPEGYSVSREKKERFSLILESASTNQTSMYLCASSHGQNANQPQHFGDGTRLSIL.